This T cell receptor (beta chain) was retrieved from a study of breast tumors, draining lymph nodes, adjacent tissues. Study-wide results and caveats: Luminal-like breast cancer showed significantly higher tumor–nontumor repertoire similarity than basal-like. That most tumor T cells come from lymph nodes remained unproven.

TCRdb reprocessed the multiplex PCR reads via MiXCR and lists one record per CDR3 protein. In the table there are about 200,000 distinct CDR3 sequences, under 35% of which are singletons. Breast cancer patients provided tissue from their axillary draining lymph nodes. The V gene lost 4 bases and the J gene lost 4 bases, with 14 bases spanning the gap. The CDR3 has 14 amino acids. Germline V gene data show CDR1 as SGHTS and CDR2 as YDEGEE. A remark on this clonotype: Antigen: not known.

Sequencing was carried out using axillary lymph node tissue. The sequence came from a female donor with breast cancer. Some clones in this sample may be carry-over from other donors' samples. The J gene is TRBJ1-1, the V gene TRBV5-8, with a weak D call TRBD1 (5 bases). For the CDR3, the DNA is TGTGCCAGCAGCCGGGACCCTACGGGCACTGAAGCTTTCTTT. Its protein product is CASSRDPTGTEAFF.